These T cell receptor beta chains were read from a single sample in a study of shared clonotypes between healthy human individuals. TCRdb's copy holds only in-frame clones and misses some; the assay was immunoSEQ multiplex PCR. The sample includes roughly 1 million clones, approximately 68% of them seen just once. Sequencing was performed on memory CD4+ T cells sorted from blood. These receptors all come from a man between 18 and 35 years old in good health. Each CDR3 is given with its conserved first and last residue. The order of the fields is clone size, D gene, V gene, CDR3 length, J gene, CDR3 DNA, CDR3 protein. D genes are given only for firm matches. Clone sizes are given selectively: once, few, many, or a class where the clone is expanded.

size: -
D: -
V: TRBV5-1
length: 14
J: TRBJ2-2
DNA: TGCGCCAGCAGCTTGGACAGATCCACCGGGGAGCTGTTTTTT
CDR3: CASSLDRSTGELFF

size: once
D: TRBD1
V: TRBV30
length: 15
J: TRBJ2-5
DNA: TGTGCCTGGAGTCCCGGACAGGGGGGACAAGAGACCCAGTACTTC
CDR3: CAWSPGQGGQETQYF

size: -
D: -
V: TRBV5-5
length: 12
J: TRBJ2-5
DNA: TGTGCCAGCAGCTTGTCGCGAGAGACCCAGTACTTC
CDR3: CASSLSRETQYF

size: -
D: -
V: TRBV6-6
length: 12
J: TRBJ2-2
DNA: TGTGCCAGCAGTTATTCTGTGGGGGAGCTGTTTTTT
CDR3: CASSYSVGELFF

size: -
D: -
V: TRBV2
length: 12
J: TRBJ2-2
DNA: TGTGCCAGCAGCCGAAATTGGGGGGAGCTGTTTTTT
CDR3: CASSRNWGELFF

size: -
D: -
V: TRBV6-6
length: 16
J: TRBJ1-4
DNA: TGTGCCAGCAGTTACGGCGGGACATCACGGGGTGAAAAACTGTTTTTT
CDR3: CASSYGGTSRGEKLFF

size: -
D: TRBD1
V: TRBV7-2
length: 17
J: TRBJ2-1
DNA: TGTGCCAGCAGGCATTCAGGGGGCCGGGTTTCCCACAATGAGCAGTTCTTC
CDR3: CASRHSGGRVSHNEQFF

size: once
D: -
V: TRBV7-9
length: 16
J: TRBJ1-4
DNA: TGTGCCAGCAGCTCAACACAGACTGCAACTAATGAAAAACTGTTTTTT
CDR3: CASSSTQTATNEKLFF

size: -
D: -
V: TRBV6-5
length: 14
J: TRBJ1-6
DNA: TGTGCCAGCAGTTGGGAGGGTCTGAGATCACCCCTCCACTTT
CDR3: CASSWEGLRSPLHF

size: -
D: -
V: TRBV14
length: 15
J: TRBJ1-6
DNA: TGTGCCAGCAGTCTATGGGCGGAAGGGAATTCACCCCTCCACTTT
CDR3: CASSLWAEGNSPLHF

size: -
D: TRBD1
V: TRBV11-2
length: 16
J: TRBJ2-7
DNA: TGTGCCAGCAGCTTAATGATCCGGGACAGACACTACGAGCAGTACTTC
CDR3: CASSLMIRDRHYEQYF

size: -
D: TRBD2
V: TRBV11-3
length: 17
J: TRBJ2-2
DNA: TGTGCCAGCAGCTCGAGAGGACTAGCGGGGACCACCGGGGAGCTGTTTTTT
CDR3: CASSSRGLAGTTGELFF

size: -
D: TRBD1
V: TRBV5-4
length: 16
J: TRBJ1-6
DNA: TGTGCCAGCAGCCCTGGGACAGGGGGCGTCAATTCACCCCTCCACTTT
CDR3: CASSPGTGGVNSPLHF

size: -
D: TRBD2
V: TRBV5-1
length: 14
J: TRBJ2-7
DNA: TGCGCCAGCTGTAGACTAGCGGGGGGCTACGAGCAGTACTTC
CDR3: CASCRLAGGYEQYF

size: -
D: -
V: TRBV25-1
length: 15
J: TRBJ1-6
DNA: TGTGCCAGCAAAAACGGGATCTCCTATAATTCACCCCTCCACTTT
CDR3: CASKNGISYNSPLHF

size: -
D: TRBD1
V: TRBV4-1
length: 15
J: TRBJ2-5
DNA: TGCGCCAGCAGCCAGGGGAGACAGGGGTCAGAGACCCAGTACTTC
CDR3: CASSQGRQGSETQYF

size: many
D: -
V: TRBV7-9
length: 12
J: TRBJ2-7
DNA: TGTGCCAGCAGCCACCCAATGGCCGAGCAGTACTTC
CDR3: CASSHPMAEQYF

size: -
D: TRBD2
V: TRBV2
length: 15
J: TRBJ2-7
DNA: TGTGCCAGCAGGGATACTAGCGGGGGCTCCTACGAGCAGTACTTC
CDR3: CASRDTSGGSYEQYF

size: once
D: TRBD1
V: TRBV29-1
length: 13
J: TRBJ1-5
DNA: TGCAGCGTAGTAGACAGGGGAGGTCAGCCCCAGCATTTT
CDR3: CSVVDRGGQPQHF

size: -
D: -
V: TRBV5-1
length: 15
J: TRBJ2-2
DNA: TGCGCCAGCAACTCAGGGAACCCGAACACCGGGGAGCTGTTTTTT
CDR3: CASNSGNPNTGELFF

size: -
D: -
V: TRBV9
length: 18
J: TRBJ1-4
DNA: TGTGCCAGCAGCCTCCCCCTAGGGGGGGATGAAGCTAATGAAAAACTGTTTTTT
CDR3: CASSLPLGGDEANEKLFF

size: -
D: -
V: TRBV27
length: 14
J: TRBJ2-7
DNA: TGTGCCAGCAGTTTATCGAGACTAGTCTACGAGCAGTACTTC
CDR3: CASSLSRLVYEQYF

size: -
D: -
V: TRBV2
length: 14
J: TRBJ1-1
DNA: TGTGCCAGCAGAAAGGGGGGGTCGGCCACTGAAGCTTTCTTT
CDR3: CASRKGGSATEAFF

size: -
D: -
V: TRBV29-1
length: 13
J: TRBJ2-3
DNA: TGCAGCGTTCCCCTCAGAGTCACAGATACGCAGTATTTT
CDR3: CSVPLRVTDTQYF

size: few
D: -
V: TRBV18
length: 15
J: TRBJ2-5
DNA: TGTGCCAGCTCACCACCGGGCAGGGCCTTGGAGACCCAGTACTTC
CDR3: CASSPPGRALETQYF

size: few
D: TRBD1
V: TRBV6-6
length: 14
J: TRBJ2-7
DNA: TGTGCCAGCAGAAGACAGGGAGTATCATACGAGCAGTACTTC
CDR3: CASRRQGVSYEQYF

size: -
D: TRBD1
V: TRBV6-1
length: 16
J: TRBJ2-5
DNA: TGTGCCAGCAGTGCCGCCGGCCGGCAGGGGGCCGAGACCCAGTACTTC
CDR3: CASSAAGRQGAETQYF

size: -
D: TRBD1
V: TRBV12-5
length: 17
J: TRBJ1-3
DNA: TGTGCTAGTGGTTTGGCCCCGGGACAGAGCTCTGGAAACACCATATATTTT
CDR3: CASGLAPGQSSGNTIYF

size: -
D: -
V: TRBV21-1
length: 19
J: TRBJ1-3
DNA: TGTGCCAGCACCAGCAAAGAGGACAGCCTTACAGACTCTGGAAACACCATATATTTT
CDR3: CASTSKEDSLTDSGNTIYF

size: few
D: -
V: TRBV5-7
length: 14
J: TRBJ1-2
DNA: TGTGCCAGCAGCTTGGGGGGCCGCAACTATGGCTACACCTTC
CDR3: CASSLGGRNYGYTF

size: once
D: -
V: TRBV4-1
length: 16
J: TRBJ2-4
DNA: TGCGCCAGCAGCCAGATAGTGACTTTAGCCAAAAACATTCAGTACTTC
CDR3: CASSQIVTLAKNIQYF

size: -
D: -
V: TRBV6-1
length: 12
J: TRBJ1-1
DNA: TGTGCCAGCAGTCAAACGAACACTGAAGCTTTCTTT
CDR3: CASSQTNTEAFF

size: once
D: -
V: TRBV6-1
length: 15
J: TRBJ1-5
DNA: TGTGCCAGCAGTGCAGGACAAAGTGGGAATCAGCCCCAGCATTTT
CDR3: CASSAGQSGNQPQHF

size: -
D: TRBD2
V: TRBV27
length: 15
J: TRBJ2-7
DNA: TGTGCCAGCAGTCCTAGCGGGAGATCGTCGGGTGAGCAGTACTTC
CDR3: CASSPSGRSSGEQYF

size: few
D: -
V: TRBV19
length: 14
J: TRBJ2-5
DNA: TGTGCCAGTAGTCACCGGGGGCCGGGTGAGACCCAGTACTTC
CDR3: CASSHRGPGETQYF

size: -
D: TRBD1
V: TRBV6-6
length: 15
J: TRBJ2-2
DNA: TGTGCCAGCAGAGACAGGGAGCCGAACACCGGGGAGCTGTTTTTT
CDR3: CASRDREPNTGELFF

size: -
D: -
V: TRBV7-9
length: 12
J: TRBJ1-2
DNA: TGTGCCAGCAGCCGACCGAGCTATGGCTACACCTTC
CDR3: CASSRPSYGYTF

size: -
D: -
V: TRBV10-3
length: 15
J: TRBJ1-2
DNA: TGTGCCATCAGTGAGTCGACGGTACAGGCAGATGGCTACACCTTC
CDR3: CAISESTVQADGYTF

size: -
D: TRBD2
V: TRBV9
length: 16
J: TRBJ2-1
DNA: TGTGCCAGCAGCCCCCCTCGGGGCGGGGGGAACAATGAGCAGTTCTTC
CDR3: CASSPPRGGGNNEQFF

size: -
D: TRBD1
V: TRBV15
length: 14
J: TRBJ1-1
DNA: TGTGCCACCAGCAGGCAGGGGGCTGTGGCTGAAGCTTTCTTT
CDR3: CATSRQGAVAEAFF

size: -
D: TRBD1
V: TRBV6-5
length: 14
J: TRBJ1-4
DNA: TGTGCCAGCAGGCGACAGGGTTTAGGAGAAAAACTGTTTTTT
CDR3: CASRRQGLGEKLFF

size: -
D: -
V: TRBV9
length: 14
J: TRBJ2-3
DNA: TGTGCCAGCAGTCGGGATTCGAATCCTTATACGCAGTATTTT
CDR3: CASSRDSNPYTQYF

size: -
D: -
V: TRBV6-5
length: 15
J: TRBJ1-4
DNA: TGTGCCAGCAGTTCCCGGGGAGACGGTAATGAAAAACTGTTTTTT
CDR3: CASSSRGDGNEKLFF

size: -
D: TRBD1
V: TRBV28
length: 15
J: TRBJ2-1
DNA: TGTGCCAGCAGTTCCCAATCGGGACAGTACAATGAGCAGTTCTTC
CDR3: CASSSQSGQYNEQFF

size: -
D: -
V: TRBV5-1
length: 15
J: TRBJ1-6
DNA: TGCGCCAGCAGCTTGGGCGGGGTATCTGATTCACCCCTCCACTTT
CDR3: CASSLGGVSDSPLHF

size: -
D: TRBD1
V: TRBV18
length: 16
J: TRBJ2-7
DNA: TGTGCCAGCTCACCACAAGGTTCACAGGGGGCGAGAGAGCAGTACTTC
CDR3: CASSPQGSQGAREQYF

size: -
D: -
V: TRBV10-2
length: 13
J: TRBJ1-5
DNA: TGCGCCAGCAGGGAAAGGGGCAATCAGCCCCAGCATTTT
CDR3: CASRERGNQPQHF

size: -
D: -
V: TRBV7-9
length: 13
J: TRBJ2-5
DNA: TGTGCCAGCAGCTTAGATGTAGAAGAGACCCAGTACTTC
CDR3: CASSLDVEETQYF

size: -
D: TRBD1
V: TRBV27
length: 15
J: TRBJ1-6
DNA: TGTGCCAGCAGTTCATGGACAGGGGGGGGTTCACCCCTCCACTTT
CDR3: CASSSWTGGGSPLHF

size: -
D: -
V: TRBV5-4
length: 14
J: TRBJ2-2
DNA: TGTGCCAGCAGCTCCGCGGGGAACACCGGGGAGCTGTTTTTT
CDR3: CASSSAGNTGELFF

size: -
D: -
V: TRBV6-5
length: 14
J: TRBJ1-3
DNA: TGTGCCAGCACTCGAATGGGGTCTGGAAACACCATATATTTT
CDR3: CASTRMGSGNTIYF

size: -
D: -
V: TRBV7-2
length: 15
J: TRBJ2-7
DNA: TGTGCCAGCAGCCCAGCGGGTACTAGCTCCTACGAGCAGTACTTC
CDR3: CASSPAGTSSYEQYF

size: -
D: -
V: TRBV10-3
length: 11
J: TRBJ2-5
DNA: TGTGCCATCAGTGAGTCTACGACCCAGTACTTC
CDR3: CAISESTTQYF